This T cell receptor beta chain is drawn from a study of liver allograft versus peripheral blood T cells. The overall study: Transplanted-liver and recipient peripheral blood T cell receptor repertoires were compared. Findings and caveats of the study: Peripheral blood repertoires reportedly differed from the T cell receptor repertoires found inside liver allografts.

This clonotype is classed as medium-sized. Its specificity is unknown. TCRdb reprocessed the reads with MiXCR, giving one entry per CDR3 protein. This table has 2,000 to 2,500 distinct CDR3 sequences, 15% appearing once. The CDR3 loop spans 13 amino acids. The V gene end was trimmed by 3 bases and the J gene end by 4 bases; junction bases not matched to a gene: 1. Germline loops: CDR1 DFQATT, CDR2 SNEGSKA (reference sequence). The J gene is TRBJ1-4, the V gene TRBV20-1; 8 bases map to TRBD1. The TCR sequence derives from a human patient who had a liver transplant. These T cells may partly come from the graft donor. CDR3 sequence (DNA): TGCAGTGCTAGGACAGGGGTTAATGAAAAACTGTTTTTT. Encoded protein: CSARTGVNEKLFF.